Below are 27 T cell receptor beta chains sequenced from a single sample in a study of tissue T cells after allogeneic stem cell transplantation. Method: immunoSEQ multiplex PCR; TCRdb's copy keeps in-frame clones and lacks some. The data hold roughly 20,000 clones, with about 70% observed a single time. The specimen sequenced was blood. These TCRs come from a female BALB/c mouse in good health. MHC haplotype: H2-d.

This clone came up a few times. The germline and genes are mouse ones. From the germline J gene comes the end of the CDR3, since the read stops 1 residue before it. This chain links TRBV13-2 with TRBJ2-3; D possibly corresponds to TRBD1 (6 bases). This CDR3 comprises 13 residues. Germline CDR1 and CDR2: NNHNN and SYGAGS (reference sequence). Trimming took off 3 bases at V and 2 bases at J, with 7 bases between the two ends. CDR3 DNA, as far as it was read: TGTGCCAGCGGTGGGACAGTTGCAGAAACGCTGTAT. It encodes CASGGTVAETLY. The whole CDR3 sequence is CASGGTVAETLYF.

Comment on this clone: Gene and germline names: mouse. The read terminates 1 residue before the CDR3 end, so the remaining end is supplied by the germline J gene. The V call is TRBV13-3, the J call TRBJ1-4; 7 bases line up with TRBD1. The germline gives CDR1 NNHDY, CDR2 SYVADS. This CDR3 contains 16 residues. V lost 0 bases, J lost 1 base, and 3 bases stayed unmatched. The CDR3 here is CASSDGTGYSNERLFF. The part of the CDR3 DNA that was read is TGTGCCAGCAGTGATGGGACAGGCTATTCCAACGAAAGATTATTT.

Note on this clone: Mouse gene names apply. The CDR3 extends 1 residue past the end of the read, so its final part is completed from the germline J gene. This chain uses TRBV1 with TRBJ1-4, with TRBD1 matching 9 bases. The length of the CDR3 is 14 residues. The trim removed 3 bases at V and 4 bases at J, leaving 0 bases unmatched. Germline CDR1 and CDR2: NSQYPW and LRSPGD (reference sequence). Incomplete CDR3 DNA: TGCACCTGCAGTGCGACAGGGGGCAACGAAAGATTATTT. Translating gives CTCSATGGNERLF. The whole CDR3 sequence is CTCSATGGNERLFF.

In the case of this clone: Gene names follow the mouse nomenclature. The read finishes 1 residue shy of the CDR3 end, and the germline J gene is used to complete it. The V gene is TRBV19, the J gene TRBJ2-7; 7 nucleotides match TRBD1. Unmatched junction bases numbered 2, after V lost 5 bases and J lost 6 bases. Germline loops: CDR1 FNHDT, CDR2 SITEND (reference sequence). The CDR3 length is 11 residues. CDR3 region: CASSTGVEQYF. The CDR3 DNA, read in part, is TGTGCCAGCAGCACAGGGGTTGAACAGTAC.

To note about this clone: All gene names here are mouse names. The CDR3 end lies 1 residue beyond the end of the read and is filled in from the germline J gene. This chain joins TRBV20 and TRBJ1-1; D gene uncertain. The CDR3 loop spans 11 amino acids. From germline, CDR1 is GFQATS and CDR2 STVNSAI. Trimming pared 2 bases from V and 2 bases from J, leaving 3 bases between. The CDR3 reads CGARSNTEVFF. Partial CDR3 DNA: TGTGGTGCTAGGTCCAACACAGAAGTCTTC.

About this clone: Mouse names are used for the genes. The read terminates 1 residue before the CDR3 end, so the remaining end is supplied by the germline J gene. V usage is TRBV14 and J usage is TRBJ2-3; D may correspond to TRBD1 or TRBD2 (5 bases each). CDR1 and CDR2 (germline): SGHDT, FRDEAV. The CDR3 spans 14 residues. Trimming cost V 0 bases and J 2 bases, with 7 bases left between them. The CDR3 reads CASSFFGAAETLYF. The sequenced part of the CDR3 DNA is TGTGCCAGCAGTTTCTTCGGGGCTGCAGAAACGCTGTAT.

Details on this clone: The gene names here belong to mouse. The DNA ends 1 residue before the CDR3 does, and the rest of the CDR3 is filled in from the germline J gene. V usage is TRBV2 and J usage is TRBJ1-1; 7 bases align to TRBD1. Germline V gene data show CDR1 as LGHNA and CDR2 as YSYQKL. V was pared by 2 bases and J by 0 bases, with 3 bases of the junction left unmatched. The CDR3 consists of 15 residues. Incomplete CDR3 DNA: TGTGCCAGCAGCCAACCGGGACAGTCAAACACAGAAGTCTTC. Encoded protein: CASSQPGQSNTEVF. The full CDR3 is CASSQPGQSNTEVFF.

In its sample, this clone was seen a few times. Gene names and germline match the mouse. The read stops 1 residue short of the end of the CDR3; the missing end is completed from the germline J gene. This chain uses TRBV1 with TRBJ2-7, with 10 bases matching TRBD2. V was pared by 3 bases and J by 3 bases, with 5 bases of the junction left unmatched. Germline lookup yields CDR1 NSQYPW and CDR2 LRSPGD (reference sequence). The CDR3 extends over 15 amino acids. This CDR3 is CTCSAGLGSFYEQYF. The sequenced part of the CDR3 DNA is TGCACCTGCAGTGCGGGACTGGGGTCCTTCTATGAACAGTAC.

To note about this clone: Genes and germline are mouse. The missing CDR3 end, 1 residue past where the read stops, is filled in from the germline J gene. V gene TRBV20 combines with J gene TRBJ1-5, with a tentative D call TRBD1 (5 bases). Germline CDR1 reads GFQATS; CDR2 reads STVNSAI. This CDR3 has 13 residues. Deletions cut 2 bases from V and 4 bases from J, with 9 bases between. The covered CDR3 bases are TGTGGTGCTAGGCAGGGAGGAAACCAGGCTCCGCTT. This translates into CGARQGGNQAPL. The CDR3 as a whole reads CGARQGGNQAPLF.

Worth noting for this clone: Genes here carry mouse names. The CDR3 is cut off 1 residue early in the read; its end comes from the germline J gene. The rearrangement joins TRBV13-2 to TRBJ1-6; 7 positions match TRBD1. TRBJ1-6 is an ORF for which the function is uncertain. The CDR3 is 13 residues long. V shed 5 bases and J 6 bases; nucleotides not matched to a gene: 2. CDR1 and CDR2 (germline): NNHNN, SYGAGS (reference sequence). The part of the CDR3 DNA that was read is TGTGCCAGCGGGGGGACAGCTAATTCGCCCCTCTAC. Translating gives CASGGTANSPLY. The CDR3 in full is CASGGTANSPLYF.

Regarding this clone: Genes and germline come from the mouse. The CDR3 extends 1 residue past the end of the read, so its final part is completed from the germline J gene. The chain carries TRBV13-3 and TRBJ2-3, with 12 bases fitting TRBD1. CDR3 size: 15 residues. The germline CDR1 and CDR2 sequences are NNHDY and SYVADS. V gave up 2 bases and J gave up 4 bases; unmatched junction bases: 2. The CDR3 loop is CASSEGTGGSETLYF. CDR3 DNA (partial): TGTGCCAGCAGTGAAGGGACAGGGGGCTCAGAAACGCTGTAT.

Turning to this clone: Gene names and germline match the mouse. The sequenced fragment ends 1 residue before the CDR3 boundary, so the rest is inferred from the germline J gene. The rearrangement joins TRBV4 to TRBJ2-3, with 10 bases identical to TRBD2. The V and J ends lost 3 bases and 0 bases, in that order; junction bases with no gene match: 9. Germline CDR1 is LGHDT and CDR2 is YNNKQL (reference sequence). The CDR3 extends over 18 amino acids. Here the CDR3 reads CASSYRLGGRGSAETLYF. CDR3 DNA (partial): TGTGCCAGCAGCTACAGACTGGGGGGAAGAGGGAGTGCAGAAACGCTGTAT. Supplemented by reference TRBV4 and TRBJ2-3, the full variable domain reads ETAVFQTPNYHVTQVGNEVSFNCKQTLGHDTMYWYKQDSKKLLKIMFSYNNKQLIVNETVPRRFSPQSSDKAHLNLRIKSVEPEDSAVYLCASSYRLGGRGSAETLYFGSGTRLTVL.

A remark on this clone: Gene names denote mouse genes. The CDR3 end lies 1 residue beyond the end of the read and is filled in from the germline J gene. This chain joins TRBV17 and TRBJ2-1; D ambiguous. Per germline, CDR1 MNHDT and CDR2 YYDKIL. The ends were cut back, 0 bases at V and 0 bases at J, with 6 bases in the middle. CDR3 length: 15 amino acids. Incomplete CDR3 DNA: TGTGCTAGCAGTAGAGATGGAAATAACTATGCTGAGCAGTTC. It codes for CASSRDGNNYAEQF. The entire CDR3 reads CASSRDGNNYAEQFF.

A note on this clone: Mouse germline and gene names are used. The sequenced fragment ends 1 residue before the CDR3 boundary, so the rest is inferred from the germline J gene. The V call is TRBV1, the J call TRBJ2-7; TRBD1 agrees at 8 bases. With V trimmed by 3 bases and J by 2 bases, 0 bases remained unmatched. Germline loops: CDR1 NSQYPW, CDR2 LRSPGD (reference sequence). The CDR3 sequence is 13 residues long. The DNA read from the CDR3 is TGCACCTGCAGTGCGACAGGGGCCTATGAACAGTAC. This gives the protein CTCSATGAYEQY. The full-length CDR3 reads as CTCSATGAYEQYF.

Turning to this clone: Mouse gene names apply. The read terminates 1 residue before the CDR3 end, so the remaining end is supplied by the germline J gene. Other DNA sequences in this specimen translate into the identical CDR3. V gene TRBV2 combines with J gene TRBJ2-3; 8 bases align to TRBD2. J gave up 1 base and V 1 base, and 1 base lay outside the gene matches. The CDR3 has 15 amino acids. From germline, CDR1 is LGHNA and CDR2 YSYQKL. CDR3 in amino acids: CASSQGGGGAETLYF. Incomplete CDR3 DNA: TGTGCCAGCAGCCAAGGGGGGGGCGGTGCAGAAACGCTGTAT.

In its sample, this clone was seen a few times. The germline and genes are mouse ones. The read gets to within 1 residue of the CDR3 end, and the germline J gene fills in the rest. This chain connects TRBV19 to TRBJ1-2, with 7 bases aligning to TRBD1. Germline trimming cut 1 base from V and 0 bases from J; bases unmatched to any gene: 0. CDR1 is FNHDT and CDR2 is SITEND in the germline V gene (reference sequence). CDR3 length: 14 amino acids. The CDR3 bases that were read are TGTGCCAGCAGTATAACAGGGGCAAACTCCGACTACACC. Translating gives CASSITGANSDYT. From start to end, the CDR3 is CASSITGANSDYTF. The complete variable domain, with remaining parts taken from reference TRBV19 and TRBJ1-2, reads GGIITQTPKFLIGQEGQKLTLKCQQNFNHDTMYWYRQDSGKGLRLIYYSITENDLQKGDLSEGYDASREKKSSFSLTVTSAQKNEMAVFLCASSITGANSDYTFGSGTRLLVI.

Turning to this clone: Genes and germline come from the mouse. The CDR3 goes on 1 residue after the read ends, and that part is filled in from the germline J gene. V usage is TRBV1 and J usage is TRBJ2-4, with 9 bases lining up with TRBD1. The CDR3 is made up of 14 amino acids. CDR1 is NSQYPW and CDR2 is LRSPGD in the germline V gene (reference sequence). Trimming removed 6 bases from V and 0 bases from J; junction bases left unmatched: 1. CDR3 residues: CTCRDRGSQNTLYF. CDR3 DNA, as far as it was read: TGCACCTGCAGGGACAGGGGTAGTCAAAACACCTTGTAC.

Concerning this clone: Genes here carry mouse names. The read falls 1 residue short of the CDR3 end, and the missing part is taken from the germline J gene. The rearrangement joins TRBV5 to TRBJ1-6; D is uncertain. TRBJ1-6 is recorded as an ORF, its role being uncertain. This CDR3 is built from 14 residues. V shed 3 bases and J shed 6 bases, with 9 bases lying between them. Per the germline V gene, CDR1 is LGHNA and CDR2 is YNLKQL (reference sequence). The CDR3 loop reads CASSHQESNSPLYF. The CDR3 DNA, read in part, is TGTGCCAGCAGCCATCAGGAGAGTAATTCGCCCCTCTAC.

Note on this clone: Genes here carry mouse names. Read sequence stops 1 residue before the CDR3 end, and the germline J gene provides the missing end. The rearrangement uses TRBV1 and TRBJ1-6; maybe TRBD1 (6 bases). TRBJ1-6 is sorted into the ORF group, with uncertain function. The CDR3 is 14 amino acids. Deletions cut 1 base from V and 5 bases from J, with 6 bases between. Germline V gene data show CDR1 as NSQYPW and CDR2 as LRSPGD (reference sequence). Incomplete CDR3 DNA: TGCACCTGCAGTGCAGGGGACAATAATTCGCCCCTCTAC. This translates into CTCSAGDNNSPLY. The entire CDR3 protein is CTCSAGDNNSPLYF.

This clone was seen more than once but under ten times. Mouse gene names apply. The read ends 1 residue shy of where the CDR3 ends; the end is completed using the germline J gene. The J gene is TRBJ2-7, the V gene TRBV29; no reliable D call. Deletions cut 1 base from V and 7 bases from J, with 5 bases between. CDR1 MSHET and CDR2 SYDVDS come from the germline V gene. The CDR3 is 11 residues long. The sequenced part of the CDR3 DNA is TGTGCTAGCAGTTTATATGGGGAACAGTAC. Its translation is CASSLYGEQY. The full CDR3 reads CASSLYGEQYF.

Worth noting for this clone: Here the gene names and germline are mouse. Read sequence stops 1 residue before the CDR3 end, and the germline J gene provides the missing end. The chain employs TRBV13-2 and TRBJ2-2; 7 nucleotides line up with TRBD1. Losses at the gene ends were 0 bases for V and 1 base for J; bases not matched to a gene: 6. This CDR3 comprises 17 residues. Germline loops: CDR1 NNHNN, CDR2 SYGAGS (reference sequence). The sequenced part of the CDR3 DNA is TGTGCCAGCGGTGATGCTTCCGGGACAGTAAACACCGGGCAGCTCTAC. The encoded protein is CASGDASGTVNTGQLY. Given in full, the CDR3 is CASGDASGTVNTGQLYF.

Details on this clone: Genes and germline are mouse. This CDR3 reads CASSTRSGTLYF. The sequenced part of the CDR3 DNA is TGTGCCAGCAGCACAAGGTCAGGTACGCTGTAT. The J gene is TRBJ2-3, the V gene TRBV5; D is undetermined. The read ends 1 residue before the CDR3 terminus; that terminus is restored from the germline J gene. Germline V gene lookup returns CDR1 LGHNA and CDR2 YNLKQL (reference sequence). V lost 5 bases, J lost 9 bases, and 12 bases lay in between. CDR3 length: 12 residues.

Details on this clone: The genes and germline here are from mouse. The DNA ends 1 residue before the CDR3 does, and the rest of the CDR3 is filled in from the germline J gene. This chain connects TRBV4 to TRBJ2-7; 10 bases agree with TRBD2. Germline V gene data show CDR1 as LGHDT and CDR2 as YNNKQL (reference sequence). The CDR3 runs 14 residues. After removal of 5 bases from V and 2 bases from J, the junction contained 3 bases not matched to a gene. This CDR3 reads CASSAGTGAYEQYF. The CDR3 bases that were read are TGTGCCAGCAGCGCCGGGACTGGGGCCTATGAACAGTAC.

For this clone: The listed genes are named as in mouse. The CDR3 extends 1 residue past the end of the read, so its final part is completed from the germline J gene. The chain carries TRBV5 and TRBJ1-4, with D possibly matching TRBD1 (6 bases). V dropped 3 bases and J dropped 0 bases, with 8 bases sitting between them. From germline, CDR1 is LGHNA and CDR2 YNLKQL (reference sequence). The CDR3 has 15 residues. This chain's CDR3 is CASSQGQFSNERLFF. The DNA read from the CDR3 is TGTGCCAGCAGCCAGGGACAATTTTCCAACGAAAGATTATTT.

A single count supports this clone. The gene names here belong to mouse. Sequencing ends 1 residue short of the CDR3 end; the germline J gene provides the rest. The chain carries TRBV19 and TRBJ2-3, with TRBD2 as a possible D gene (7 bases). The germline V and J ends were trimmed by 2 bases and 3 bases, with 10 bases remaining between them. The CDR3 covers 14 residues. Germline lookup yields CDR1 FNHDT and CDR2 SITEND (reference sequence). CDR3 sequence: CASSIGGRAETLYF. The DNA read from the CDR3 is TGTGCCAGCAGTATTGGGGGGCGGGCAGAAACGCTGTAT.

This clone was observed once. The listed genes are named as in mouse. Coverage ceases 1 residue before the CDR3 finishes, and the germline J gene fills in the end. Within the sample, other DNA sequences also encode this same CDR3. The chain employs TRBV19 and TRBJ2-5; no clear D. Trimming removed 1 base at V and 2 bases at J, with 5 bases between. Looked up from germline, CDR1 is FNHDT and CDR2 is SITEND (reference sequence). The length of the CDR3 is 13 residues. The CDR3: CASSIRSQDTQYF. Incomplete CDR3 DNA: TGTGCCAGCAGTATACGCAGCCAAGACACCCAGTAC.

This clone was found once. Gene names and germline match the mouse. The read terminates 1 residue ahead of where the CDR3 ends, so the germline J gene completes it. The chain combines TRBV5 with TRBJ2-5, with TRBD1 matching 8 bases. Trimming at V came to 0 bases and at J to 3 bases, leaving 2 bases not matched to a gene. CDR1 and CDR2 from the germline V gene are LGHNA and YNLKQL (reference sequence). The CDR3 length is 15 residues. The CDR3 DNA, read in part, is TGTGCCAGCAGCCAAGATCGGGACAGGCAAGACACCCAGTAC. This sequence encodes CASSQDRDRQDTQY. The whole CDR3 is CASSQDRDRQDTQYF.